This is a list of T cell receptor beta chains from one sample in a study of blood T cell repertoires in COVID-19. Method: immunoSEQ multiplex PCR; TCRdb's copy keeps in-frame clones and lacks some. The sample consists of roughly 180,000 clones, about 76% of them appearing once. Sequencing was performed on peripheral blood. The receptors derive from a woman between 50 and 59 years old with active or convalescent COVID-19. Both conserved end residues are part of each CDR3. The D gene is left open where the match is weak. A clone size is listed for some rows: how often the clone was seen (once, few, many), or a class if it is expanded.

abundance	j_gene	d_gene	v_gene	CDR3nt	CDR3aa
.	TRBJ2-3	.	TRBV13	TGTGCCAGCAGCGGCCGCACAGATACGCAGTATTTT	CASSGRTDTQYF
.	TRBJ2-7	.	TRBV3-1/TRBV3-2	TGTGCCAGCAGCCAAGTTGCGGGGACCCTCTACGAGCAGTACTTC	CASSQVAGTLYEQYF
.	TRBJ2-5	TRBD2	TRBV5-8	TGTGCCAGCAGCTTGGCCACCGGGACTAGCGGGAGGAGCGAGACCCAGTACTTC	CASSLATGTSGRSETQYF
few	TRBJ2-5	TRBD1	TRBV7-6	TGTGCCAGCAGCTTTCTCCCAGGACAGGGGGAAGAGACCCAGTACTTC	CASSFLPGQGEETQYF
few	TRBJ1-1	TRBD1	TRBV5-6	TGTGCCAGCAGACGAGAAGGACAGGGTGGAGCTTTCTTT	CASRREGQGGAFF
once	TRBJ1-2	TRBD1	TRBV19	TGTGCCAGTACTCTAGGGACAGGTCTCGAGGGTGGCTACACCTTC	CASTLGTGLEGGYTF
.	TRBJ1-2	TRBD1	TRBV4-3	TGCGCCAGCAGCTACGGACAGGGACAGGGCTATGGCTACACCTTC	CASSYGQGQGYGYTF
once	TRBJ1-2	.	TRBV30	TGTGCTGGAGAGGGGCAGGGGCTTAACTATGGCTACACCTTC	CAGEGQGLNYGYTF
.	TRBJ2-3	TRBD2	TRBV18	TGTGCCACAAAGCGGGGGGCATCCCGTAGCACAGATACGCAGTATTTT	CATKRGASRSTDTQYF
.	TRBJ1-6	.	TRBV6-6	TGTGCCAGCAGTTACTCGGCGCGGGGCGGTTCACCCCTCCACTTT	CASSYSARGGSPLHF
.	TRBJ1-2	.	TRBV18	TGTGCCAGCTCACCGTTAGGGGATGCTAACTATGGCTACACCTTC	CASSPLGDANYGYTF
.	TRBJ2-7	.	TRBV15	TGTGCCACCAGCAGAGATCTAGGCTCCTACGAGCAGTACTTC	CATSRDLGSYEQYF
.	TRBJ2-3	.	TRBV30	TGTGCGGTAGTTGCCCCCACGCAGTATTTT	CAVVAPTQYF
.	TRBJ2-3	TRBD1	TRBV6-4	TGTGCCAGCAGTATGGACAGGGCAGATACGCAGTATTTT	CASSMDRADTQYF
.	TRBJ1-1	.	TRBV12-3/TRBV12-4	TGTGCCAGCAGTTTAGACGGGGCTGAAGCTTTCTTT	CASSLDGAEAFF
.	TRBJ1-1	.	TRBV5-4	TGTGCCAGCAGCCGGGAACAGAACTTGAACACTGAAGCTTTCTTT	CASSREQNLNTEAFF
.	TRBJ1-1	.	TRBV6-1	TGTGCCAGCAGTTATCTAACTGAAGCTTTCTTT	CASSYLTEAFF
.	TRBJ1-5	.	TRBV6-5	TGTGCCAGCAGAGTTCAGGGGAACCAGCCCCAGCATTTT	CASRVQGNQPQHF
.	TRBJ1-1	.	TRBV27	TGTGCCAGCAGTCCTCAGCGGCACACTGAAGCTTTCTTT	CASSPQRHTEAFF
.	TRBJ1-5	.	TRBV7-2	TGTGCCAGCAGCCGAGACGCCGCGGGTCGTAGGCATTTT	CASSRDAAGRRHF
.	TRBJ1-2	.	TRBV3-1/TRBV3-2	TGTGCCAGCAGCCTGGGTTGGGGAGCGGATGGCTACACCTTC	CASSLGWGADGYTF
few	TRBJ2-7	.	TRBV5-1	TGCGCCAGCAGCTCAGTGGGGGGCTACGAGCAGTACTTC	CASSSVGGYEQYF
.	TRBJ2-5	TRBD2	TRBV6-5	TGTGCCAGCAGCCTACAGGGACTAGGACAAGAGACCCAGTACTTC	CASSLQGLGQETQYF
.	TRBJ2-7	TRBD2	TRBV3-1/TRBV3-2	TGTGCCAGCAGCCTAGGACTAGACTCCTACGAGCAGTACTTC	CASSLGLDSYEQYF
.	TRBJ1-1	.	TRBV19	TGTGCCACCTCAAAGGGGGTGACTGAAGCTTTCTTT	CATSKGVTEAFF
few	TRBJ2-3	.	TRBV11-2	TGTGCCAGCCGCACCGGAGGGGCAGATACGCAGTATTTT	CASRTGGADTQYF
.	TRBJ1-5	.	TRBV28	TGTGCCAGCAGTCCCTGGGCCAATCAGCCCCAGCATTTT	CASSPWANQPQHF
.	TRBJ1-1	.	TRBV21-1	TGTGCCAGACGATTGGGCAGGTTGAACACTGAAGCTTTCTTT	CARRLGRLNTEAFF
.	TRBJ2-6	TRBD1	TRBV4-2	TGTGCCAGCACCCCCCAGGGGGATTTCTCTGGGGCCAACGTCCTGACTTTC	CASTPQGDFSGANVLTF
few	TRBJ2-7	TRBD1	TRBV11-2	TGTGCCAGCAGCTTAGATCACAGGGGGCTAGGCGAGCAGTACTTC	CASSLDHRGLGEQYF
.	TRBJ2-5	TRBD2	TRBV10-2	TGCGCCAGCAGGGTAGCGGGGGCCCAAGAGACCCAGTACTTC	CASRVAGAQETQYF
.	TRBJ2-5	.	TRBV14	TGTGCCAGCAGCCAAGTCTACGGGAGAGAGATATCGGAGACCCAGTACTTC	CASSQVYGREISETQYF
.	TRBJ2-7	.	TRBV27	TGTGCCAGCAGTTCCCCTGGGAGAGATTACGAGCAGTACTTC	CASSSPGRDYEQYF
few	TRBJ1-3	TRBD1	TRBV4-3	TGCGCCAGCAGCCAAGATCTACCGGGGACAGCTGGAAACACCATATATTTT	CASSQDLPGTAGNTIYF
.	TRBJ1-1	TRBD1	TRBV14	TGTGCCAGCAGCAGACAGGGGAACACTGAAGCTTTCTTT	CASSRQGNTEAFF
.	TRBJ1-1	TRBD1	TRBV12-5	TGTGCTAGTGGCACACAGGGGAATTTGACTGAAGCTTTCTTT	CASGTQGNLTEAFF
.	TRBJ1-6	TRBD1	TRBV19	TGTGCCAGTAGTTCGGGACAGAAGGCTTCACCCCTCCACTTT	CASSSGQKASPLHF
.	TRBJ1-1	.	TRBV3-1/TRBV3-2	TGTGCCAGCAGCCAAACCAGGGTAGCCGGTGAAGCTTTCTTT	CASSQTRVAGEAFF
.	TRBJ1-2	.	TRBV14	TGTGCCAGCAGCCGGATAGAGGTCGGCGGGGGCTACACCTTC	CASSRIEVGGGYTF
.	TRBJ2-7	.	TRBV5-1	TGCGCCAGCAGCTTGAGCCAGGGGCTGTCCTACGAGCAGTACTTC	CASSLSQGLSYEQYF
few	TRBJ1-6	.	TRBV2	TGTGCCAGCAAGGAGAGGGCAGGGGACTCACCCCTCCACTTT	CASKERAGDSPLHF
.	TRBJ2-4	.	TRBV19	TGTGCCAGTAGTAGAGCCAGCCAGGAAAACATTCAGTACTTC	CASSRASQENIQYF
.	TRBJ1-4	.	TRBV19	TGTGCCAGCTCGGGGTGGGAAAAACTGTTTTTT	CASSGWEKLFF
once	TRBJ1-4	.	TRBV14	TGTGCCAGCAGCTTACAGGCGAATTCTGAAAAACTGTTTTTT	CASSLQANSEKLFF
.	TRBJ2-5	TRBD2	TRBV7-2	TGTGCCAGCAGCGTAAGCGGGGGAGCCGAGGAGACCCAGTACTTC	CASSVSGGAEETQYF